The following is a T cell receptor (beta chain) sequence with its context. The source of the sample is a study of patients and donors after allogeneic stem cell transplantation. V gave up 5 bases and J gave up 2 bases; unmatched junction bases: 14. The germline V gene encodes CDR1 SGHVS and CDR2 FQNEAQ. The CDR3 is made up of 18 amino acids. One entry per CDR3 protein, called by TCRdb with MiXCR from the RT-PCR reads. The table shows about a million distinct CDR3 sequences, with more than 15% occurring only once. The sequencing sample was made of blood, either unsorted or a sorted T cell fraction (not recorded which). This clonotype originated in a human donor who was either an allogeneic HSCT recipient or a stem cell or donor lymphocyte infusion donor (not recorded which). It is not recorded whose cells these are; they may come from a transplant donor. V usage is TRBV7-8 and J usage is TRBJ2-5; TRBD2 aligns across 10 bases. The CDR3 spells CASSPSRAGGPRQETQYF. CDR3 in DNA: TGTGCCAGCAGCCCCTCGCGAGCGGGAGGGCCGAGGCAAGAGACCCAGTACTTC.